This is a list of T cell receptor beta chains from one sample in a study of beta chain features in type 1 diabetes. TCRdb's table, derived via immunoSEQ multiplex PCR, lists solely in-frame clones and lacks some. The sample holds about 150,000 clones, 7.5% to 8.5% seen once. Input material: central memory CD4+ T cells from blood. These receptors were taken from a man aged 18 to 35 with type 1 diabetes. The CDR3 runs from the conserved cysteine through the conserved F or W. D genes are given only for firm matches. Size tells how often a clone was seen (once, few, many) or the class of an expanded clone, and some rows leave it out.

V	J	size	D	DNA	CDR3
TRBV7-8	TRBJ2-3	.	.	TGTGCCAGCAGTTACTCGGGGTACACAGATACGCAGTATTTT	CASSYSGYTDTQYF
TRBV2	TRBJ2-1	few	.	TGTGCCAGCAGTGGTCAAGTCGCGGGGGCAATGGGGGAGCAGTTCTTC	CASSGQVAGAMGEQFF
TRBV29-1	TRBJ1-2	few	.	TGCAGCGTTGCCCGGGGAGGGGCGGAGGGTGGCTACACCTTC	CSVARGGAEGGYTF
TRBV28	TRBJ2-4	.	.	TGTGCCAGCAGTTTAACGGGATCAAAAAACATTCAGTACTTC	CASSLTGSKNIQYF
TRBV5-5	TRBJ2-1	.	.	TGTGCCAGCAGCTTCTATTCCTACAATGAGCAGTTCTTC	CASSFYSYNEQFF
TRBV7-9	TRBJ1-1	.	TRBD1	TGTGCCAGCAGCCCCAGACAGGGAAACACTGAAGCTTTCTTT	CASSPRQGNTEAFF
TRBV14	TRBJ2-7	.	.	TGTGCCAGCAGCCAAGATAGGGGCCTCACCCGGGAGCAGTACTTC	CASSQDRGLTREQYF
TRBV4-3	TRBJ2-1	.	.	TGCGCCAGCAGCCCCCACGGGAGCGATGAGCAGTTCTTC	CASSPHGSDEQFF
TRBV18	TRBJ1-1	.	TRBD1	TGTGCCAGCTCATCCGACAGGGGAGAAACTGAAGCTTTCTTT	CASSSDRGETEAFF
TRBV5-1	TRBJ2-2	few	.	TGCGCCAGCAGCTTGGAGGGGGGGCTCCGATCCGGGGAGCTGTTTTTT	CASSLEGGLRSGELFF
TRBV5-4	TRBJ2-2	.	.	TGTGCCAGCAGCTTGGCGGGGTTCGGGGAGCTGTTTTTT	CASSLAGFGELFF
TRBV25-1	TRBJ1-4	.	.	TGTGCCAGCAGTGAATACAGGGGTGGAGGCGAAAAACTGTTTTTT	CASSEYRGGGEKLFF
TRBV5-1	TRBJ1-2	.	TRBD1	TGCGCCAGCAGCTCCACCGGGACAGGGGACGGCTACACCTTC	CASSSTGTGDGYTF
TRBV29-1	TRBJ1-4	.	TRBD1	TGCAGCGTTGAAAATGAAGGACAGGGTCCGTTTTTT	CSVENEGQGPFF
TRBV4-2	TRBJ2-4	.	.	TGTGCCAGCAGCCAAGTCGGGGGTGTGAACATTCAGTACTTC	CASSQVGGVNIQYF
TRBV27	TRBJ2-1	.	.	TGTGCCAGCAGTTTATCTCAGGGGGCGAGGGTTGGCGGGAGTTTTGAGTTCTTC	CASSLSQGARVGGSFEFF
TRBV6-5	TRBJ1-1	few	.	TGTGCCAGCAGTTACTCGAGTGGCAGGCAAGAAGCTTTCTTT	CASSYSSGRQEAFF
TRBV18	TRBJ2-7	few	.	TGTGCCAGCTCACCCACAGGGTACGACGAGCAGTACTTC	CASSPTGYDEQYF
TRBV30	TRBJ2-3	.	TRBD1	TGTGCCTGGAACAGGGGAAGGTTCACAGATACGCAGTATTTT	CAWNRGRFTDTQYF
TRBV4-3	TRBJ1-2	.	.	TGCGCCAGCAGCCACGACCAGGGGACGGCCGGCTACACCTTC	CASSHDQGTAGYTF
TRBV30	TRBJ1-2	many	TRBD1	TGTGCCTGGAGTGCAGGGACAGCCTATGGCTACACCTTC	CAWSAGTAYGYTF
TRBV28	TRBJ2-7	few	.	TGTGCCAGCAGTCTTCATGGAGGGACCTACGAGCAGTACTTC	CASSLHGGTYEQYF
TRBV29-1	TRBJ1-4	.	.	TGCAGCGCGGGGGTCGGGACTTGGGAAAAACTGTTTTTT	CSAGVGTWEKLFF
TRBV28	TRBJ2-5	.	.	TGTGCCAGCAGTTTGGGACACGACCAAGAGACCCAGTACTTC	CASSLGHDQETQYF
TRBV4-1	TRBJ1-5	.	TRBD1	TGCGCCAGCAGCCAAGATCTTCGGGGGGGACAGAGATCCCAGCATTTT	CASSQDLRGGQRSQHF
TRBV28	TRBJ2-3	few	TRBD1	TGTGCCAGCAGTTTTGGAAACAGGGGGACAGATACGCAGTATTTT	CASSFGNRGTDTQYF